The 25 T cell receptor beta chains in this list originate from one sample, sequenced in a study of blood T cell repertoires in COVID-19. Assay used: immunoSEQ multiplex PCR; TCRdb lists only in-frame clones, some missing. The sample has hundreds of thousands of clones; around nine tenths are singletons. The sequenced sample consisted of peripheral blood. The source of these receptors is a middle-aged woman who had recovered from COVID-19.

This rearrangement joins TRBV9 to TRBJ2-5; TRBD1 aligns across 9 bases. CDR1 is SGDLS and CDR2 is YYNGEE in the germline V gene. V trimming: 2 bases; J trimming: 0 bases; junction bases outside the gene matches: 2. The CDR3 loop spans 15 amino acids. The chain's CDR3 is CASSVGQGYQETQYF. DNA for the CDR3: TGTGCCAGCAGCGTTGGACAGGGGTACCAAGAGACCCAGTACTTC.

The J gene is TRBJ2-3, the V gene TRBV30, with unresolved D. V lost 0 bases to trimming and J lost 5 bases, with 9 bases between them. Per germline, CDR1 GTSNPN and CDR2 SVGIG (reference sequence). The CDR3 has 13 amino acids. This chain's CDR3 is CAWSVRLRDTQYF. The DNA for the CDR3 is TGTGCCTGGAGTGTACGTCTCAGAGATACGCAGTATTTT.

V and J are TRBV11-1 and TRBJ2-3, with a tentative D call TRBD2 (6 bases). Germline V lookup: CDR1 SGHAT, CDR2 FQDESV (reference sequence). This CDR3 comprises 13 residues. Trimming shortened V by 5 bases and J by 4 bases, and 10 bases separated the two germline ends. CDR3 DNA: TGTGCCAGCAGCGCCTGGGGGGCAGATACGCAGTATTTT. Translation gives CASSAWGADTQYF.

This clone has just one count. The chain links TRBV7-2 to TRBJ2-3; TRBD2 matches 10 bases. This CDR3 has 16 residues. The germline gives CDR1 SGHTA, CDR2 FQGNSA. The V segment lost 5 bases and the J segment 1 base; nucleotides outside the gene matches: 6. This CDR3 reads CASSLLLAGRTDTQYF. The CDR3 nucleotides read TGTGCCAGCAGCCTACTACTAGCGGGGCGCACAGATACGCAGTATTTT.

V gene TRBV18 combines with J gene TRBJ2-7; possibly TRBD2 for D (5 bases). The CDR3 is made up of 14 amino acids. Germline lookup yields CDR1 KGHSH and CDR2 LQKENI. V was shortened by 5 bases and J by 1 base, with 12 bases between the two germline ends. CDR3 residues: CASSGKDSSYEQYF. In DNA, the CDR3 is TGTGCCAGCTCAGGAAAGGACTCGTCCTACGAGCAGTACTTC. The complete variable domain, with remaining parts taken from reference TRBV18 and TRBJ2-7, reads NAGVMQNPRHLVRRRGQEARLRCSPMKGHSHVYWYRQLPEEGLKFMVYLQKENIIDESGMPKERFSAEFPKEGPSILRIQQVVRGDSAAYFCASSGKDSSYEQYFGPGTRLTVT.

The V and J genes are TRBV6-5 and TRBJ1-5, with 9 bases fitting TRBD1. This CDR3 comprises 13 residues. Germline V gives CDR1 MNHEY, CDR2 SVGAGI. Losses at the gene ends were 6 bases for V and 5 bases for J; bases not matched to a gene: 2. The DNA for the CDR3 is TGTGCCAGCAGCCGGACAGGGGATCAGCCCCAGCATTTT. As protein: CASSRTGDQPQHF.

The chain combines TRBV6-2 or TRBV6-3 with TRBJ2-7, with TRBD2 matching over 7 bases. V was pared by 5 bases and J by 3 bases, with 16 bases of the junction left unmatched. Germline V gene data show CDR1 as MNHEY and CDR2 as SVGEGT. The CDR3 is 17 amino acids. CDR3 in DNA: TGTGCCAGCAGTAACCTCCATCGGGGGGAGGCAAACTACGAGCAGTACTTC. As protein: CASSNLHRGEANYEQYF.

This clone occurred once. The chain is built from TRBV27 and TRBJ2-7, with D perhaps matching TRBD1 (6 bases). Germline loops: CDR1 MNHEY, CDR2 SMNVEV (reference sequence). The CDR3 runs to 13 residues. V dropped 2 bases and J dropped 3 bases, with 8 bases sitting between them. The CDR3 nucleotides are TGTGCCAGCAGTTTAAGGGGGATCTACGAGCAGTACTTC. Residues: CASSLRGIYEQYF.

This chain joins TRBV7-6 and TRBJ2-1, with 11 bases identical to TRBD2. The CDR3 sequence is 15 residues long. V lost 4 bases and J lost 8; bases outside the gene matches: 7. The germline V gene encodes CDR1 SGHVS and CDR2 FNYEAQ. DNA for the CDR3: TGTGCCAGCAGCTCGCCTAGCGGGAGGCGGGATGAGCAGTTCTTC. Its protein product is CASSSPSGRRDEQFF.

The genes are TRBV24-1 and TRBJ1-4; D is undetermined. The ends were cut back, 3 bases at V and 4 bases at J, with 8 bases in the middle. There are 14 residues in the CDR3. CDR1 and CDR2 from the germline V gene are KGHDR and SFDVKD. The chain's CDR3 is CATSDPGDNEKLFF. CDR3 DNA sequence: TGTGCCACCAGTGATCCCGGGGATAATGAAAAACTGTTTTTT.

The rearrangement links TRBV7-2 to TRBJ1-4, with D possibly matching TRBD1 (5 bases). The germline CDR1 and CDR2 sequences are SGHTA and FQGNSA. This CDR3 is built from 16 residues. The ends were cut back, 1 base at V and 8 bases at J, with 17 bases in the middle. In DNA, the CDR3 is TGTGCCAGCAGCTTAGATGGCAGGGTGCCTGGGGAAAAACTGTTTTTT. Its translation: CASSLDGRVPGEKLFF.

In nucleotides, the CDR3 is TGTGCCAGCAGCCAACCTACAGGGGGGCGAAACACCATATATTTT. This sequence encodes CASSQPTGGRNTIYF. This rearrangement joins TRBV3-1 (or the pseudogene TRBV3-2) to TRBJ1-3; 8 bases line up with TRBD1. Germline CDR1 is LGHDT and CDR2 is YNNKEL (reference sequence). V lost 2 bases to trimming and J lost 5 bases; unmatched junction nucleotides: 5. The CDR3 is 15 amino acids.

The gene calls are TRBV6-5 and TRBJ1-5, with D unclear. The CDR3 is 16 residues long. V lost 6 bases and J 4 bases, leaving 19 bases between the germline ends. Germline-derived CDR1 and CDR2 are MNHEY and SVGAGI. The CDR3 loop is CASRYGPFAGNQPQHF. The CDR3 DNA reads as TGTGCCAGCAGGTACGGCCCTTTCGCCGGGAATCAGCCCCAGCATTTT.

The chain combines TRBV4-2 with TRBJ2-4; 8 nucleotides agree with TRBD2. Germline CDR1 reads LGHNA; CDR2 reads YNFKEQ. CDR3 length: 18 residues. The J segment lost 3 bases and the V segment lost 2 bases, leaving 12 bases of the junction unmatched. CDR3 loop: CASSQSGGRLADKNIQYF. As DNA, the CDR3 is TGTGCCAGCAGCCAATCCGGCGGGAGGTTGGCGGACAAAAACATTCAGTACTTC.

The rearrangement links TRBV10-3 to TRBJ2-7; a possible D gene is TRBD2 (6 bases). V lost 6 bases, J lost 4 bases, and 13 bases lay in between. CDR1 is ENHRY and CDR2 is SYGVKD in the germline V gene. CDR3 length equals 13 residues. CDR3 protein: CAISPLGGYEQYF. The CDR3 bases are TGTGCCATCAGCCCCCTCGGGGGTTACGAGCAGTACTTC.

This clone was seen more than once but under ten times. The chain has TRBV28 and TRBJ1-5, with a possible D match to TRBD1 (5 bases). This CDR3 spans 13 amino acids. V lost 6 bases to trimming and J lost 2 bases, with 8 bases between them. Per germline, CDR1 MDHEN and CDR2 SYDVKM. CDR3 in amino acids: CASRWGGNQPQHF. The CDR3 region has the DNA TGTGCCAGCAGATGGGGGGGCAATCAGCCCCAGCATTTT.

Here the CDR3 reads CSALGGEAFF. CDR3 in DNA: TGCAGCGCGTTGGGGGGGGAAGCTTTCTTT. The chain has TRBV29-1 and TRBJ1-1, with a weak D call TRBD1 (5 bases). V lost 7 bases and J 8 bases, leaving 11 bases between the germline ends. The CDR3 has 10 amino acids. Germline CDR1 is SQVTM and CDR2 is ANQGSEA.

The genes are TRBV5-6 and TRBJ1-2; D not resolved. Per the germline V gene, CDR1 is SGHDT and CDR2 is YYEEEE. This CDR3 spans 12 amino acids. V was pared by 0 bases and J by 5 bases, with 5 bases between. The CDR3 loop is CASSLGGYGYTF. CDR3 DNA sequence: TGTGCCAGCAGCTTGGGAGGTTATGGCTACACCTTC.

This chain uses TRBV23-1 with TRBJ2-3; D perhaps matches TRBD1 (6 bases). TRBV23-1 is filed as an ORF, its function uncertain. The CDR3 runs to 17 residues. V lost 2 bases and J lost 2, with 17 bases in between. CDR3 amino acids: CASSQPRVQGFTDTQYF. CDR3 nucleotides: TGCGCCAGCAGTCAACCACGAGTCCAGGGGTTCACAGATACGCAGTATTTT.

This clone came up a few times. The chain combines TRBV12-5 with TRBJ2-7, with D possibly being TRBD1 (5 bases). The CDR3 totals 15 residues. Germline values: CDR1 LGHNT, CDR2 FRNRAP. The V end lost 6 bases, the J end lost 1 base, and 16 bases lay between the germline ends. The CDR3 DNA follows: TGTGCTAGTGGCGACAGCCAAACTTCATCCTACGAGCAGTACTTC. Its translation is CASGDSQTSSYEQYF.

V usage is TRBV4-1 and J usage is TRBJ2-5, with 7 bases lining up with TRBD2. This CDR3 is built from 16 residues. V gave up 1 base and J gave up 2 bases; unmatched junction bases: 7. The germline V gene has CDR1 MGHRA and CDR2 YSYEKL. The CDR3 loop is CASSQGWSSGQETQYF. CDR3 nucleotide sequence: TGCGCCAGCAGCCAAGGTTGGTCTAGCGGACAAGAGACCCAGTACTTC.

The DNA for the CDR3 is TGTGCCAGCAGCTCACAGGGAAGGGGAAACACCATATATTTT. Residues: CASSSQGRGNTIYF. The rearrangement links TRBV7-2 to TRBJ1-3; TRBD1 might be the D (6 bases). The germline gives CDR1 SGHTA, CDR2 FQGNSA. The CDR3 is made up of 14 amino acids. Between the trimmed V and J ends, which lost 4 bases and 4 bases, there was a span of 11 bases.

V gene TRBV19 combines with J gene TRBJ2-7; 8 nucleotides line up with TRBD2. V was clipped by 5 bases and J by 4 bases; unmatched bases: 10. The CDR3 contains 15 residues. Germline V gene lookup returns CDR1 LNHDA and CDR2 SQIVND (reference sequence). The CDR3 DNA reads TGTGCCAGTAGTCAGGGCGGGAGGCCGACATACGAGCAGTACTTC. It codes for CASSQGGRPTYEQYF.

The chain carries TRBV2 and TRBJ2-1, with 7 bases aligning to TRBD2. The CDR3 is 16 residues long. Trimming removed 4 bases from V and 0 bases from J; junction bases left unmatched: 6. Germline V lookup: CDR1 SNHLY, CDR2 FYNNEI. CDR3 protein: CASSVRRGISYNEQFF. The CDR3 bases are TGTGCCAGCAGTGTAAGGCGGGGGATCTCCTACAATGAGCAGTTCTTC. Full variable domain (outside the CDR3, taken from reference TRBV2 and TRBJ2-1): EPEVTQTPSHQVTQMGQEVILRCVPISNHLYFYWYRQILGQKVEFLVSFYNNEISEKSEIFDDQFSVERPDGSNFTLKIRSTKLEDSAMYFCASSVRRGISYNEQFFGPGTRLTVL.

V usage is TRBV6-6 and J usage is TRBJ2-3; possibly TRBD1 for D (5 bases). Germline CDR1 reads MNHNY; CDR2 reads SVGAGI (reference sequence). V dropped 2 bases and J dropped 5 bases, with 8 bases sitting between them. This CDR3 is built from 13 residues. CDR3 DNA sequence: TGTGCCAGCAGTTACGCCAGGGAAGATACGCAGTATTTT. Its protein is CASSYAREDTQYF.